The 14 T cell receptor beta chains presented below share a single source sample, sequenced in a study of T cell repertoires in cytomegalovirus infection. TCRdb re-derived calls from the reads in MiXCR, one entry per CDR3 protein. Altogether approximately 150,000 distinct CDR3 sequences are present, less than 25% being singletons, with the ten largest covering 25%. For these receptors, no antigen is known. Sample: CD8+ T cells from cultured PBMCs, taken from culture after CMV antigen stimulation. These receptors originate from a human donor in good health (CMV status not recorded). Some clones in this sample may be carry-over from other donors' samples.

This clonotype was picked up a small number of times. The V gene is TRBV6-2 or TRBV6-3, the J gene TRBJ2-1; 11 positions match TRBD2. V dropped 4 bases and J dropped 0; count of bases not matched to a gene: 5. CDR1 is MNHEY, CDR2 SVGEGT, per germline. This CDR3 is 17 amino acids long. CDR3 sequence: CASSSYSGGASYNEQFF. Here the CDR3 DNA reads TGTGCCAGCAGTTCCTATAGCGGGGGGGCCTCCTACAATGAGCAGTTCTTC.

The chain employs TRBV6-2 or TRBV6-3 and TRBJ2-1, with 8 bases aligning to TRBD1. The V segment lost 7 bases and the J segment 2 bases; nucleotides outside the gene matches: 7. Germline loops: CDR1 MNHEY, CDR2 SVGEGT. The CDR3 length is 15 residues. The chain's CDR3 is CASTSEGQAYNEQFF. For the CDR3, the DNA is TGTGCCAGCACCTCCGAGGGACAGGCCTACAATGAGCAGTTCTTC.

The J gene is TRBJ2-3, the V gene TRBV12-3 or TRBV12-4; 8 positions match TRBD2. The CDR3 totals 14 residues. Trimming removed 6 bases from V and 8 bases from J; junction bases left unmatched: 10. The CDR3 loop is CASRRLAGLGTQYF. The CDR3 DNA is TGTGCCAGCAGAAGGCTAGCGGGTCTTGGTACGCAGTATTTT.

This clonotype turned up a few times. CDR3 amino acids: CASSQEETAGYEQYF. In DNA form, the CDR3 reads TGCGCCAGCAGCCAAGAAGAGACAGCGGGCTACGAGCAGTACTTC. The gene calls are TRBV4-1 and TRBJ2-7; tentative D call: TRBD2 (6 bases). V lost 0 bases, J lost 3 bases, and 12 bases lay in between. CDR1 is MGHRA, CDR2 YSYEKL, per germline. The CDR3 length is 15 residues.

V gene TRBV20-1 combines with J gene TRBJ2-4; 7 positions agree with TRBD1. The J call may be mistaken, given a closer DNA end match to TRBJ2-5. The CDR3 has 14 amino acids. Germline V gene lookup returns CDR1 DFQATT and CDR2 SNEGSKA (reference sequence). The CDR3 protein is CSARDPLQGPTQYF. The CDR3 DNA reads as TGCAGTGCTAGAGACCCCTTACAGGGGCCGACCCAGTACTTC.

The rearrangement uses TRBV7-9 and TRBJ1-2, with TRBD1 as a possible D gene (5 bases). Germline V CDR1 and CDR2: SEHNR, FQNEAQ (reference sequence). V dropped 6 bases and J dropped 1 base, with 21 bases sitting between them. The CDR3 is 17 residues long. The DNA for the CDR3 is TGTGCCAGCAGTCCAACGGGAGGGGAACTTGTTAACTATGGCTACACCTTC. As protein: CASSPTGGELVNYGYTF. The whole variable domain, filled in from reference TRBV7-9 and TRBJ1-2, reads DTGVSQNPRHKITKRGQNVTFRCDPISEHNRLYWYRQTLGQGPEFLTYFQNEAQLEKSRLLSDRFSAERPKGSFSTLEIQRTEQGDSAMYLCASSPTGGELVNYGYTFGSGTRLTVV.

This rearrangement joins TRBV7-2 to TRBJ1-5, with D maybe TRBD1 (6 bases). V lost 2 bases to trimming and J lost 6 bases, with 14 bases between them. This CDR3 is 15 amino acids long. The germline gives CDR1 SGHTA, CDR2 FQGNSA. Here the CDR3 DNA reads TGTGCCAGCAGCTTACCTGACAGGACCCCTCAGCCCCAGCATTTT. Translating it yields CASSLPDRTPQPQHF.

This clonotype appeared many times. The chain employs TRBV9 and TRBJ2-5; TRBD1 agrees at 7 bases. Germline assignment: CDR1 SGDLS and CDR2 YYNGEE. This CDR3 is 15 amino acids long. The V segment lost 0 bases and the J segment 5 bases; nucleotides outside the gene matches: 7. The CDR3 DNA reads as TGTGCCAGCAGCGTAGAAGGGGGCCTGATCGAGACCCAGTACTTC. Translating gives CASSVEGGLIETQYF. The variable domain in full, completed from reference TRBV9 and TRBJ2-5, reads DSGVTQTPKHLITATGQRVTLRCSPRSGDLSVYWYQQSLDQGLQFLIQYYNGEERAKGNILERFSAQQFPDLHSELNLSSLELGDSALYFCASSVEGGLIETQYFGPGTRLLVL.

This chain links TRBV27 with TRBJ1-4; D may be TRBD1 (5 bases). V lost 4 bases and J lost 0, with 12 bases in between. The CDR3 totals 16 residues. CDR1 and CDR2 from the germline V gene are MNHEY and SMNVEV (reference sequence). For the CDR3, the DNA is TGTGCCAGCAGTTCGGGACCCTCTGCAACTAATGAAAAACTGTTTTTT. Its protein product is CASSSGPSATNEKLFF. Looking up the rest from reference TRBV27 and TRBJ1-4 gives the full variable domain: EAQVTQNPRYLITVTGKKLTVTCSQNMNHEYMSWYRQDPGLGLRQIYYSMNVEVTDKGDVPEGYKVSRKEKRNFPLILESPSPNQTSLYFCASSSGPSATNEKLFFGSGTQLSVL.

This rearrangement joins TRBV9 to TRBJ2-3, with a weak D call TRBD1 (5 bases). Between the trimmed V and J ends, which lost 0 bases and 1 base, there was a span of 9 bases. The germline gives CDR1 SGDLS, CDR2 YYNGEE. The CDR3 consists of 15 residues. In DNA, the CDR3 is TGTGCCAGCAGCGTAGAGGGGATGGGCACAGATACGCAGTATTTT. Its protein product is CASSVEGMGTDTQYF.

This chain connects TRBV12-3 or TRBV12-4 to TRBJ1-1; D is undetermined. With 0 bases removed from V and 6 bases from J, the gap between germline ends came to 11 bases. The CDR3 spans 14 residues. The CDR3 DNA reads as TGTGCCAGCAGTTTAGCTACACGTGGGGCTGAAGCTTTCTTT. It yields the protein CASSLATRGAEAFF.

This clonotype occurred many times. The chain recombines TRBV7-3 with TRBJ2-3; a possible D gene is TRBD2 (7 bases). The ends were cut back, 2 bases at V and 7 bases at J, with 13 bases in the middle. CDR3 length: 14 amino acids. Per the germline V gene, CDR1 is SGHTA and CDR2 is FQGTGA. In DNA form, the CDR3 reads TGTGCCAGCAGCTTAGAGGGGGGGTCAAATACGCAGTATTTT. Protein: CASSLEGGSNTQYF.

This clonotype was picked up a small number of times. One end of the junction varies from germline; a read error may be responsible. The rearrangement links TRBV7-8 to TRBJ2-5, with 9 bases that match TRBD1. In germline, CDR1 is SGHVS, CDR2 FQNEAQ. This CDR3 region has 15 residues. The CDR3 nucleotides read TGTGCCAGCAGCTCACAGGGGGCTAACCAAAAGACCCAGTACTTC. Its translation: CASSSQGANQKTQYF. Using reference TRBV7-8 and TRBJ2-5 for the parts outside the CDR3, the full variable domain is GAGVSQSPRYKVAKRGQDVALRCDPISGHVSLFWYQQALGQGPEFLTYFQNEAQLDKSGLPSDRFFAERPEGSVSTLKIQRTQQEDSAVYLCASSSQGANQKTQYFGPGTRLLVL.

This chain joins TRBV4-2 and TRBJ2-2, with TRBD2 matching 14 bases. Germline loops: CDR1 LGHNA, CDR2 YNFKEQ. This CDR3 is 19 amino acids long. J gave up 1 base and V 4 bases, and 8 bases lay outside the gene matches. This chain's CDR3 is CASSRRLAGGGLNTGELFF. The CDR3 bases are TGTGCCAGCAGCCGCAGACTAGCGGGGGGGGGATTGAACACCGGGGAGCTGTTTTTT.